The rows below give T cell receptor beta chains drawn from one sample of a study of control samples from healthy donors and cancer patients. Profiling relied on immunoSEQ multiplex PCR, and the TCRdb table lists in-frame clones only, not all of them. Among over 150,000 clones listed, less than 95% were seen once. Sequenced input: PBMCs. These receptors originate from a man aged 55 to 70 with colorectal cancer. Both conserved end residues are part of each CDR3. The D gene is left open where the match is weak.

>TRBD1|TRBJ1-6|TRBV6-6
TGTGCCAGCCGGACAGGCTATAATTCACCCCTCCACTTT
CASRTGYNSPLHF
>TRBD1|TRBJ2-7|TRBV6-1
TGTGCCAGCAGTGAAGTACTAGGACAGGGCTACGAGCAGTACTTC
CASSEVLGQGYEQYF
>.|TRBJ1-1|TRBV30
TGTGCCTGGAGTCTGGGGGTCGGGAACACTGAAGCTTTCTTT
CAWSLGVGNTEAFF
>TRBD2|TRBJ2-7|TRBV7-2
TGTGCCAGCACCCTATCCCAGACTAGCGGGGCCACCTACGAGCAGTACTTC
CASTLSQTSGATYEQYF